The next 20 T cell receptor beta chains were all read from a single sample in a study of T-cell reconstitution after alpha-beta-depleted transplantation in children. Unique molecular identifiers were incorporated when the TCRbeta library was constructed. One entry per CDR3 protein results from TCRdb running MiXCR on the PCR reads. The repertoire holds hundreds of thousands of distinct CDR3 sequences, with around 15% as singletons. Sequencing was performed on PBMCs, mostly from graft donor cells, taken 360 days after TCRalphabeta/CD19-depleted stem cell transplant. The receptors here all came from a male patient aged 2-15 years who had a stem cell transplant for acute lymphoblastic leukemia, so the T cells may come from the graft donor.

The gene calls are TRBV20-1 and TRBJ2-3; no reliable D call. Looked up from germline, CDR1 is DFQATT and CDR2 is SNEGSKA (reference sequence). CDR3 length equals 11 residues. The V end lost 6 bases, the J end lost 7 bases, and 11 bases lay between the germline ends. CDR3 protein: CSAHSVNTQYF. The CDR3 nucleotides read TGCAGTGCCCACTCCGTGAATACGCAGTATTTT.

This clonotype was seen a handful of times. The rearrangement uses TRBV5-5 and TRBJ2-2; TRBD1 is a possible D gene (5 bases). The ends were cut back, 5 bases at V and 3 bases at J, with 11 bases in the middle. Per the germline V gene, CDR1 is SGHKS and CDR2 is YYEKEE (reference sequence). CDR3 length: 14 amino acids. The CDR3 spells CASSLTEDTGELFF. The CDR3 bases are TGTGCCAGCAGTTTGACAGAGGACACCGGGGAGCTGTTTTTT.

The table lists this clonotype with a few counts. The V call is TRBV28, the J call TRBJ1-1; 7 bases map to TRBD1. Per the germline V gene, CDR1 is MDHEN and CDR2 is SYDVKM. CDR3 length: 19 amino acids. The V gene end was trimmed by 7 bases and the J gene end by 2 bases; junction bases not matched to a gene: 22. The CDR3 here is CASIGSRGTARGANTEAFF. The CDR3 region has the DNA TGTGCCAGCATAGGGTCTCGCGGGACAGCCCGTGGAGCTAACACTGAAGCTTTCTTT.

Concerning this clonotype itself: Sequence at one end of the junction differs from germline and may be a read error. J is TRBJ2-2 and V is TRBV6-2 or TRBV6-3; TRBD2 matches at 13 bases. The length of the CDR3 is 16 residues. CDR1 and CDR2 from the germline V gene are MNHEY and SVGEGT. This chain's CDR3 is CVSSGLAGVHTGELFF. The CDR3 DNA reads as TGTGTCAGCAGCGGACTAGCGGGAGTTCACACCGGGGAGCTGTTTTTT.

This clonotype was found many times. The genes are TRBV29-1 and TRBJ2-5, with 8 nucleotides matching TRBD2. Germline V gene lookup returns CDR1 SQVTM and CDR2 ANQGSEA. Trimming removed 3 bases from V and 2 bases from J; junction bases left unmatched: 11. CDR3 length equals 16 residues. The CDR3 coding sequence is TGCAGCGTTGATGTGCCCCGGGGGGGGCGGCAAGAGACCCAGTACTTC. Amino acid sequence: CSVDVPRGGRQETQYF.

The sample holds many counts of this clonotype. The chain uses TRBV28 and TRBJ2-2, with D uncertain. Germline V gene sequence: CDR1 MDHEN, CDR2 SYDVKM. The CDR3 loop spans 12 amino acids. The V end was cut by 4 bases, the J end by 5 bases, with 5 bases between. DNA for the CDR3: TGTGCCAGCAGTTATTCAACCGGGGAGCTGTTTTTT. Its protein product is CASSYSTGELFF.

This clonotype was seen a few times. V usage is TRBV10-3 and J usage is TRBJ1-2; TRBD1 might be the D (6 bases). The CDR3 is made up of 13 amino acids. Germline loops: CDR1 ENHRY, CDR2 SYGVKD. Trimming removed 4 bases from V and 6 bases from J, with 12 bases in between. This chain's CDR3 is CAISGGGTNGYTF. The CDR3 nucleotides are TGTGCCATCAGTGGGGGTGGGACAAATGGCTACACCTTC.

This clonotype occurred many times. The rearrangement uses TRBV28 and TRBJ1-2; 9 nucleotides match TRBD1. After removal of 6 bases from V and 0 bases from J, the junction contained 14 bases not matched to a gene. Germline lookup yields CDR1 MDHEN and CDR2 SYDVKM. This CDR3 has 18 residues. CDR3 sequence: CASRFWVGTGPTNYGYTF. The CDR3 coding sequence is TGTGCCAGCAGGTTTTGGGTCGGGACAGGGCCGACTAACTATGGCTACACCTTC.

This clonotype has just a few counts. The chain employs TRBV7-6 and TRBJ2-1, with D perhaps matching TRBD2 (6 bases). The CDR3 has 15 residues. The V gene lost 5 bases and the J gene lost 2 bases, with 13 bases spanning the gap. Germline assignment: CDR1 SGHVS and CDR2 FNYEAQ. The CDR3 reads CASSPGVAAYNEQFF. CDR3 nucleotides: TGTGCCAGCAGCCCCGGGGTAGCGGCCTACAATGAGCAGTTCTTC.

This clonotype was seen ten or more times. The gene calls are TRBV10-3 and TRBJ2-1, with 10 bases lining up with TRBD2. Germline V gene lookup returns CDR1 ENHRY and CDR2 SYGVKD. The CDR3 spans 17 residues. The J segment lost 0 bases and the V segment lost 5 bases, leaving 7 bases of the junction unmatched. CDR3 sequence reads: CAISKGTSASSYNEQFF. In DNA, the CDR3 is TGTGCCATCAGTAAAGGGACTAGCGCAAGCTCCTACAATGAGCAGTTCTTC.

The gene calls are TRBV4-1 and TRBJ2-1, with a possible D match to TRBD2 (7 bases). The CDR3 consists of 16 residues. The germline V gene has CDR1 MGHRA and CDR2 YSYEKL. The ends were cut back, 0 bases at V and 6 bases at J, with 15 bases in the middle. As DNA, the CDR3 is TGCGCCAGCAGCCAAGATAGGGGGGAGGGCCTCAATGAGCAGTTCTTC. Its protein is CASSQDRGEGLNEQFF.

In its sample, this clonotype was seen a few times. The genes are TRBV5-1 and TRBJ2-7; D gene uncertain. The V end lost 1 base, the J end lost 3 bases, and 8 bases lay between the germline ends. This CDR3 has 13 amino acids. The germline V gene encodes CDR1 SGHRS and CDR2 YFSETQ. The DNA for the CDR3 is TGCGCCAGCAGCTTGTTTGTTAGCTACGAGCAGTACTTC. It codes for CASSLFVSYEQYF.

This rearrangement joins TRBV5-1 to TRBJ2-2, with 7 bases identical to TRBD2. CDR1 SGHRS and CDR2 YFSETQ come from the germline V gene. V lost 2 bases, J lost 0 bases, and 7 bases stayed unmatched. CDR3 size: 17 residues. CDR3 amino acids: CASSFGSSGSNTGELFF. CDR3 DNA sequence: TGCGCCAGCAGCTTCGGCTCTAGCGGATCGAACACCGGGGAGCTGTTTTTT.

The chain is built from TRBV28 and TRBJ1-5; D is possibly TRBD1 (5 bases). V was cut by 7 bases and J by 3 bases, with 16 bases left in between. This CDR3 contains 15 residues. The germline gives CDR1 MDHEN, CDR2 SYDVKM. Here the CDR3 DNA reads TGTGCCAGCACCCGAACAGGAAGGGTCAATCAGCCCCAGCATTTT. This sequence encodes CASTRTGRVNQPQHF.

The table lists this clonotype with a few counts. DNA for the CDR3: TGTGCCAGCAGCTCGGTGGGCTCTGGAAACACCATATATTTT. It is translated as CASSSVGSGNTIYF. The V and J genes are TRBV7-6 and TRBJ1-3; no firm D call. Trimming pared 4 bases from V and 0 bases from J, leaving 7 bases between. Germline V gene lookup returns CDR1 SGHVS and CDR2 FNYEAQ. CDR3 size: 14 residues. Drawing the rest from reference TRBV7-6 and TRBJ1-3, the complete variable domain is GAGVSQSPRYKVTKRGQDVALRCDPISGHVSLYWYRQALGQGPEFLTYFNYEAQQDKSGLPNDRFSAERPEGSISTLTIQRTEQRDSAMYRCASSSVGSGNTIYFGEGSWLTVV.

The rearrangement uses TRBV11-2 and TRBJ2-7; 8 bases match TRBD1. Germline loops: CDR1 SGHAT, CDR2 FQNNGV. There are 13 residues in the CDR3. With 6 bases clipped from V and 4 bases from J, the junction kept 5 bases outside the gene matches. The CDR3 loop reads CASSWGQEYEQYF. Here the CDR3 DNA reads TGTGCCAGCAGTTGGGGACAGGAGTACGAGCAGTACTTC.

This chain uses TRBV20-1 with TRBJ2-1, with a tentative D call TRBD1 (5 bases). Germline values: CDR1 DFQATT, CDR2 SNEGSKA (reference sequence). The CDR3 totals 12 residues. Trimming took 6 bases from V and 4 from J, leaving 10 bases between them. The CDR3 sequence is CSASQGYNEQFF. In nucleotides, the CDR3 is TGCAGTGCGAGCCAGGGTTACAATGAGCAGTTCTTC.

The sample holds a few counts of this clonotype. The chain's CDR3 is CSARNRGGQPQHF. CDR3 DNA: TGCAGTGCTAGGAACAGGGGTGGGCAGCCCCAGCATTTT. This chain links TRBV20-1 with TRBJ1-5; TRBD1 matches 7 bases. CDR1 is DFQATT and CDR2 is SNEGSKA in the germline V gene (reference sequence). This CDR3 has 13 residues. The V and J ends lost 3 bases and 7 bases, in that order; junction bases with no gene match: 6.

The table lists this clonotype with a few counts. The chain uses TRBV4-2 and TRBJ1-1; D remains unclear. In germline, CDR1 is LGHNA, CDR2 YNFKEQ. The CDR3 is made up of 12 amino acids. Trimming pared 0 bases from V and 11 bases from J, leaving 10 bases between. CDR3 sequence (DNA): TGTGCCAGCAGCCAAGACGCCGGAGTCGCTTTCTTT. Amino acid sequence: CASSQDAGVAFF.

This sequence joins TRBV4-2 and TRBJ1-4; weak D call: TRBD1 (5 bases). The germline V gene has CDR1 LGHNA and CDR2 YNFKEQ. CDR3 length: 16 residues. V gave up 1 base and J gave up 4 bases, with 13 bases separating them. In DNA form, the CDR3 reads TGTGCCAGCAGCCAAGGACGACAGTGGGGTAATGAAAAACTGTTTTTT. Protein sequence: CASSQGRQWGNEKLFF.